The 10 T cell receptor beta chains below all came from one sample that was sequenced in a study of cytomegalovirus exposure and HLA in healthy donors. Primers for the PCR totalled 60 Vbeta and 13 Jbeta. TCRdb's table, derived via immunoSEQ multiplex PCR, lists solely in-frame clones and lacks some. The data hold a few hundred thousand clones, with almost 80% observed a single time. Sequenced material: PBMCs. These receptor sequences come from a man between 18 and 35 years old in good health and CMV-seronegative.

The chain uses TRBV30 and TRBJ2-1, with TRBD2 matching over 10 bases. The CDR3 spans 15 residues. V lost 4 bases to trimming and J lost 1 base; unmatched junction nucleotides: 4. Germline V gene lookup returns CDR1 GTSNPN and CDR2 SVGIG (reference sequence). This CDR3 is CAWTGLAPSYNEQFF. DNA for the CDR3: TGTGCCTGGACGGGACTAGCGCCATCCTACAATGAGCAGTTCTTC.

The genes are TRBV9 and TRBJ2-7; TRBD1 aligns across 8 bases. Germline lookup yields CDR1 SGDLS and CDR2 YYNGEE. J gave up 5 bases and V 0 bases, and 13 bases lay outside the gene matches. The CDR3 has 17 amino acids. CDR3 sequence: CASSVAGTGGIVDEQYF. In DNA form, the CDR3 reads TGTGCCAGCAGCGTAGCTGGTACAGGGGGGATTGTCGACGAGCAGTACTTC.

CDR3 sequence (DNA): TGTGCCAGCAGCTTAACCCGACAGGGGGGCGTCTACGAGCAGTACTTC. Translating it yields CASSLTRQGGVYEQYF. J is TRBJ2-7 and V is TRBV7-9; TRBD1 aligns across 9 bases. Per germline, CDR1 SEHNR and CDR2 FQNEAQ (reference sequence). The CDR3 consists of 16 residues. V shed 2 bases and J 3 bases; nucleotides not matched to a gene: 8.

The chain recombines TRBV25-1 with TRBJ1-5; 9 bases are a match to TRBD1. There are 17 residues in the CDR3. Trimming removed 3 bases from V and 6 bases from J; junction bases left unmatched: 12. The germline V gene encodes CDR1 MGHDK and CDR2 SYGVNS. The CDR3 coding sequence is TGTGCCAGCAGTGAGGCTGCGGGGACAGGGACTAGTCAGCCCCAGCATTTT. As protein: CASSEAAGTGTSQPQHF.

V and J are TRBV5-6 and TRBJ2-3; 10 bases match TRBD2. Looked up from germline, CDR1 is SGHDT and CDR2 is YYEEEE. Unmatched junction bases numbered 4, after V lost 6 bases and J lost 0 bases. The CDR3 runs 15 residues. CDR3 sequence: CASTVAGGSTDTQYF. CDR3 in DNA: TGTGCCAGCACCGTAGCGGGGGGAAGCACAGATACGCAGTATTTT.

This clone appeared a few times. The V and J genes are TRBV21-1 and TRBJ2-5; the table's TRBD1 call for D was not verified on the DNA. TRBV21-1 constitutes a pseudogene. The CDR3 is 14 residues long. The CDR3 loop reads CASSNEGDWETQYF. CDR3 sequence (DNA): TGTGCCAGCAGCAACGAGGGGGATTGGGAGACCCAGTACTTC.

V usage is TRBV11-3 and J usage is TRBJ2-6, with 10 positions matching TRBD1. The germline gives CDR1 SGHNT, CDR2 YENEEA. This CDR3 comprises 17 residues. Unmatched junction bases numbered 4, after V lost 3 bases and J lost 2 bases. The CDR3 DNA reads TGTGCCAGCAGCTTGGGGACAGGGGTGGCTGGGGCCAACGTCCTGACTTTC. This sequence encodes CASSLGTGVAGANVLTF.

Here the CDR3 DNA reads TGTGCCACCAGCAGAACGACGGGTGCAACTAATGAAAAACTGTTTTTT. It is translated as CATSRTTGATNEKLFF. The rearrangement links TRBV15 to TRBJ1-4; D is unclear. CDR1 and CDR2 from the germline V gene are LNHNV and YYDKDF (reference sequence). This CDR3 is built from 16 residues. Trimming removed 2 bases from V and 0 bases from J, with 10 bases in between.

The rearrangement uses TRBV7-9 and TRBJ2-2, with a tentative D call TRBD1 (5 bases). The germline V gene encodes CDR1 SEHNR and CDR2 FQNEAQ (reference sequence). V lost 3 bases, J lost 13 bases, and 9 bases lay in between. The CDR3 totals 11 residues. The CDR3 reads CASSFRVVLFF. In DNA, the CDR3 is TGTGCCAGCAGCTTCAGGGTCGTGCTGTTTTTT. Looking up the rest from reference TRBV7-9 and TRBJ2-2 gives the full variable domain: DTGVSQNPRHKITKRGQNVTFRCDPISEHNRLYWYRQTLGQGPEFLTYFQNEAQLEKSRLLSDRFSAERPKGSFSTLEIQRTEQGDSAMYLCASSFRVVLFFGEGSRLTVL.

This CDR3 reads CASSFGQGARGGYTF. The CDR3 bases are TGTGCCAGCAGCTTCGGACAGGGGGCAAGGGGTGGCTACACCTTC. This chain uses TRBV7-9 with TRBJ1-2; TRBD1 matches at 11 bases. The V gene end was trimmed by 3 bases and the J gene end by 7 bases; junction bases not matched to a gene: 7. CDR1 is SEHNR, CDR2 FQNEAQ, per germline (reference sequence). The CDR3 spans 15 residues. Combining the CDR3 with reference TRBV7-9 and TRBJ1-2 gives the whole variable domain DTGVSQNPRHKITKRGQNVTFRCDPISEHNRLYWYRQTLGQGPEFLTYFQNEAQLEKSRLLSDRFSAERPKGSFSTLEIQRTEQGDSAMYLCASSFGQGARGGYTFGSGTRLTVV.